The source of this T cell receptor beta chain is a study of cytomegalovirus exposure and HLA in healthy donors. Notes on the study in general: As was reported, the HLA-A and HLA-B alleles of most subjects were accurately predicted from TCR beta sequences. Listed as cytomegalovirus-associated were 164 TCR beta chains. Most TCR sequences were uncommon, yet certain public TCRs appeared in many donors.

As for this clone: The antigen remains unidentified.

PCR employed 60 Vbeta and 13 Jbeta primers. Clones were sequenced by immunoSEQ multiplex PCR, and TCRdb holds only the in-frame ones, with some missing. The sample holds 150,000 to 200,000 clones, under 85% seen once. This receptor was identified in a male donor in good health and CMV-seronegative. Sequencing was carried out using PBMCs.

The CDR3 coding sequence is TGCGCCAGCAGCCAAGATCCTTATAGCTCCTATAATTCACCCCTCCACTTT. Residues: CASSQDPYSSYNSPLHF. The genes are TRBV4-1 and TRBJ1-6; D remains ambiguous. Germline values: CDR1 MGHRA, CDR2 YSYEKL. The CDR3 runs 17 residues. The V and J ends lost 0 bases and 0 bases respectively, with 9 bases between them.